The rows below give T cell receptor beta chains drawn from one sample of a study of blood T cell repertoires in COVID-19. Sequencing used immunoSEQ multiplex PCR; TCRdb keeps in-frame clones, though not all of them. Here the sample spans about 100,000 clones, approximately 79% being singletons. Material: peripheral blood. These receptors originate from a man between 65 and 85 years old with active or convalescent COVID-19. Each CDR3 is given with its conserved first and last residue.

CDR3 protein	J gene	V gene
CATSRDLVGAGGELFF	TRBJ2-2	TRBV15
CASSPTQRQGMSEQYF	TRBJ2-7	TRBV28
CSVEVGTSGSYNEQFF	TRBJ2-1	TRBV29-1
CASSLEAGSTDTQYF	TRBJ2-3	TRBV7-3
CASTPRTTKTKNIQYF	TRBJ2-4	TRBV10-2
CASSVVGERYNEQFF	TRBJ2-1	TRBV9
CASSSRDRGHEQYF	TRBJ2-7	TRBV3-1/TRBV3-2
CASSSGGDANYGYTF	TRBJ1-2	TRBV7-9
CASTPGPLVDYGYTF	TRBJ1-2	TRBV5-1
CASSVDPGGNYEQYF	TRBJ2-7	TRBV9
CAWDSGDTQYF	TRBJ2-3	TRBV30
CASSPGQGNTEAFF	TRBJ1-1	TRBV2
CASKSGLLSSYNEQFF	TRBJ2-1	TRBV5-1
CASSFSGSANEQFF	TRBJ2-1	TRBV5-1
CASSRPYLGGEQYF	TRBJ2-7	TRBV21-1
CASSASGTGGGYGYTF	TRBJ1-2	TRBV6-1
CASSLEQGPTDTQYF	TRBJ2-3	TRBV7-9
CASSYSSFNQPQHF	TRBJ1-5	TRBV6-5
CASSTGTTPQETQYF	TRBJ2-5	TRBV7-3
CASRPGQGYTGELFF	TRBJ2-2	TRBV28
CAISEGTQYGYTF	TRBJ1-2	TRBV10-3
CASRRDSFSNQPQHF	TRBJ1-5	TRBV6-5
CASSRTGYEQFF	TRBJ2-1	TRBV19